Below, 27 T cell receptor beta chains from the same sample are listed, as sequenced in a study of blood T cell repertoires in COVID-19. Sequencing was performed with immunoSEQ multiplex PCR; in TCRdb, only in-frame clones are kept and a portion is missing. The data hold 85,000 to 130,000 clones, with around 83% observed a single time. The sequenced sample consisted of peripheral blood. These receptors were collected from a woman aged 80 or older with active or convalescent COVID-19.

This chain joins TRBV5-5 and TRBJ2-7; 7 bases align to TRBD2. V gave up 2 bases and J gave up 0 bases; unmatched junction bases: 5. This CDR3 is 15 amino acids long. The V gene's germline CDR1 is SGHKS and CDR2 YYEKEE (reference sequence). The CDR3: CASSLSGTNSYEQYF. Here the CDR3 DNA reads TGTGCCAGCAGCTTATCGGGGACTAACTCCTACGAGCAGTACTTC. The full variable domain, in which reference TRBV5-5 and TRBJ2-7 provide the parts outside the CDR3, is DAGVTQSPTHLIKTRGQQVTLRCSPISGHKSVSWYQQVLGQGPQFIFQYYEKEERGRGNFPDRFSARQFPNYSSELNVNALLLGDSALYLCASSLSGTNSYEQYFGPGTRLTVT.

V is TRBV14 and J is TRBJ2-6, with unresolved D. CDR3 size: 15 residues. CDR1 and CDR2 from the germline V gene are SGHDN and FVKESK. V was cut by 3 bases and J by 0 bases, with 6 bases left in between. This chain's CDR3 is CASSHFNSGANVLTF. The CDR3 region has the DNA TGTGCCAGCAGCCATTTCAACTCTGGGGCCAACGTCCTGACTTTC.

The V and J genes are TRBV6-5 and TRBJ1-5; 7 nucleotides agree with TRBD1. Per germline, CDR1 MNHEY and CDR2 SVGAGI. V shed 10 bases, J shed 5 bases, and the junction held 8 bases outside the gene matches. The CDR3 is 13 residues long. The CDR3 DNA reads as TGTGCCACCTTGGGACAGAACTATCAGCCCCAGCATTTT. Translation gives CATLGQNYQPQHF.

The chain couples TRBV27 to TRBJ1-2; 7 bases agree with TRBD1. The CDR3 is 15 residues long. Germline CDR1 is MNHEY and CDR2 is SMNVEV (reference sequence). The V and J ends lost 5 bases and 2 bases, in that order; junction bases with no gene match: 8. This CDR3 reads CASSIQGVRNYGYTF. The CDR3 bases are TGTGCCAGCAGTATCCAGGGGGTACGGAACTATGGCTACACCTTC.

This CDR3 reads CASSQFDRANTEAFF. The DNA for the CDR3 is TGCGCCAGCAGCCAATTCGACAGGGCGAACACTGAAGCTTTCTTT. The chain carries TRBV4-1 and TRBJ1-1; TRBD1 agrees at 7 bases. The CDR3 extends over 15 amino acids. CDR1 and CDR2 (germline): MGHRA, YSYEKL. The V and J ends lost 2 bases and 1 base, in that order; junction bases with no gene match: 4.

V gene TRBV14 combines with J gene TRBJ1-5; D uncertain. Germline lookup yields CDR1 SGHDN and CDR2 FVKESK. The CDR3 totals 13 residues. Trimming took 8 bases from V and 4 from J, leaving 12 bases between them. The DNA for the CDR3 is TGTGCCAGCTCAGATGAATATAATCAGCCCCAGCATTTT. Translated, it gives CASSDEYNQPQHF. The full variable domain, its missing parts supplied by reference TRBV14 and TRBJ1-5, is EAGVTQFPSHSVIEKGQTVTLRCDPISGHDNLYWYRRVMGKEIKFLLHFVKESKQDESGMPNNRFLAERTGGTYSTLKVQPAELEDSGVYFCASSDEYNQPQHFGDGTRLSIL.

The chain has TRBV2 and TRBJ1-1; D ambiguous. Trimming shortened V by 2 bases and J by 3 bases, and 7 bases separated the two germline ends. Germline values: CDR1 SNHLY, CDR2 FYNNEI. This CDR3 spans 13 amino acids. CDR3 sequence: CASSELEDTEAFF. The CDR3 nucleotides are TGTGCCAGCAGTGAATTGGAGGACACTGAAGCTTTCTTT.

As concerns this clone: Because the CDR3's place on the DNA is in doubt, the DNA is left out and the CDR3 is given as listed by TCRdb. The chain carries TRBV21-1 and TRBJ1-6; TRBD1 is the table's D call and was not checked against the DNA. TRBV21-1 is a pseudogene segment. Ends included, the CDR3 has 13 residues. CDR3 in amino acids: CASSNFGQGAYTF.

Only one count was recorded for this clone. The chain carries TRBV30 and TRBJ1-3; possibly TRBD1 for D (6 bases). Deletions cut 0 bases from V and 5 bases from J, with 8 bases between. The CDR3 is 13 residues long. CDR1 is GTSNPN and CDR2 is SVGIG in the germline V gene (reference sequence). CDR3 amino acids: CAWSVQGRNTIYF. The CDR3 region has the DNA TGTGCCTGGAGTGTTCAGGGGAGAAACACCATATATTTT.

J is TRBJ1-1 and V is TRBV10-1; 7 bases agree with TRBD1. The CDR3 sequence is 15 residues long. CDR1 is WNHNN and CDR2 is SYGVQD in the germline V gene (reference sequence). Trimming cost V 7 bases and J 3 bases; bases outside gene matches: 11. In DNA, the CDR3 is TGCGCCAGCACCCTTAAAATAGGGGGCCACACTGAAGCTTTCTTT. It translates to CASTLKIGGHTEAFF.

The chain links TRBV5-6 to TRBJ1-2, with TRBD1 matching over 7 bases. V lost 1 base to trimming and J lost 3 bases; unmatched junction nucleotides: 6. Per germline, CDR1 SGHDT and CDR2 YYEEEE. The CDR3 has 15 amino acids. The CDR3 DNA reads as TGTGCCAGCAGCTTGATTGCGACAGGGCACTATGGCTACACCTTC. Translating it yields CASSLIATGHYGYTF.

Here the CDR3 reads CASRTGGSDNEQFF. CDR3 bases: TGTGCCAGCAGGACAGGGGGGTCGGACAATGAGCAGTTCTTC. This chain uses TRBV7-2 with TRBJ2-1, with 9 bases matching TRBD1. Trimming at V came to 6 bases and at J to 5 bases, leaving 5 bases not matched to a gene. This CDR3 is 14 amino acids long. The V gene's germline CDR1 is SGHTA and CDR2 FQGNSA.

The sample holds one count of this clone. This chain joins TRBV30 and TRBJ1-5, with a possible D match to TRBD1 (6 bases). The V gene lost 0 bases and the J gene lost 4 bases, with 10 bases spanning the gap. The germline gives CDR1 GTSNPN, CDR2 SVGIG (reference sequence). The CDR3 runs 14 residues. Written as DNA, the CDR3 is TGTGCCTGGAGTGTTACAGGGCTGAATCAGCCCCAGCATTTT. Encoded protein: CAWSVTGLNQPQHF.

This sequence joins TRBV4-1 and TRBJ2-2; no clear D. Trimming stripped 0 bases from V and 5 bases from J, with 7 bases between. The CDR3 sequence is 14 residues long. Germline V gene sequence: CDR1 MGHRA, CDR2 YSYEKL. The CDR3 DNA is TGCGCCAGCAGCCAAGATTGGAGTACCGGGGAGCTGTTTTTT. It yields the protein CASSQDWSTGELFF.

This chain uses TRBV27 with TRBJ1-1, with TRBD1 as a possible D gene (6 bases). The germline V and J ends were trimmed by 6 bases and 1 base, with 18 bases remaining between them. The germline V gene encodes CDR1 MNHEY and CDR2 SMNVEV (reference sequence). This CDR3 has 16 amino acids. The CDR3 bases are TGTGCCAGCAGCCGTGGCGGGGGCCGCTGGAACACTGAAGCTTTCTTT. It yields the protein CASSRGGGRWNTEAFF.

In regard to this clone: One junction end does not reproduce the germline sequence, and a read error may be involved. The chain couples TRBV7-7 to TRBJ2-1; 13 positions agree with TRBD2. CDR1 is SSHAT and CDR2 is FNYEAQ in the germline V gene (reference sequence). This CDR3 is 18 amino acids long. The DNA for the CDR3 is TGTGCTAGCAGCTTAGGACTAGCGGGAGAGACGTCCTACAATGAGCAGTTCTTC. Amino acid sequence: CASSLGLAGETSYNEQFF.

V usage is TRBV23-1 and J usage is TRBJ2-3; 14 bases are a match to TRBD2. TRBV23-1 is sorted into the ORF group, with uncertain function. The CDR3 length is 22 residues. J lost 9 bases, V lost 1 base, and 24 bases had no gene match. The CDR3 protein is CASSQYAKGTSGGGVPPRTQYF. CDR3 bases: TGCGCCAGCAGTCAATACGCGAAGGGGACTAGCGGGGGTGGAGTCCCCCCCCGGACGCAGTATTTT.

The chain uses TRBV27 and TRBJ2-6; possibly TRBD1 for D (6 bases). The V gene lost 6 bases and the J gene lost 0 bases, with 18 bases spanning the gap. Per the germline V gene, CDR1 is MNHEY and CDR2 is SMNVEV (reference sequence). There are 18 residues in the CDR3. The CDR3 DNA reads TGTGCCAGCAGCAAGATCAGGGGTGGTCCCTCTGGGGCCAACGTCCTGACTTTC. The encoded protein is CASSKIRGGPSGANVLTF.

This clone was observed a few times. The chain employs TRBV3-1 (or the pseudogene TRBV3-2) and TRBJ2-7, with a weak D call TRBD2 (6 bases). The V end lost 7 bases, the J end lost 0 bases, and 13 bases lay between the germline ends. The CDR3 contains 14 residues. Germline V gene lookup returns CDR1 LGHDT and CDR2 YNNKEL (reference sequence). The CDR3 DNA sequence: TGTGCCAGCAAGTATAGCGGCCTCTCCTACGAGCAGTACTTC. Amino acids: CASKYSGLSYEQYF.

The chain recombines TRBV19 with TRBJ2-5; TRBD1 agrees at 7 bases. V dropped 4 bases and J dropped 5; count of bases not matched to a gene: 13. The CDR3 extends over 16 amino acids. In germline, CDR1 is LNHDA, CDR2 SQIVND (reference sequence). CDR3 nucleotides: TGTGCCAGTAGTACTACAGGGGTCAAGGTCGGGGAGACCCAGTACTTC. This translates into CASSTTGVKVGETQYF.

The CDR3 DNA reads TGTGCCACCAGTGTAGCGGGACAGGGCTTCAATCAGCCCCAGCATTTT. As protein: CATSVAGQGFNQPQHF. The V call is TRBV24-1, the J call TRBJ1-5, with 9 bases matching TRBD1. The germline CDR1 and CDR2 sequences are KGHDR and SFDVKD. This CDR3 region has 16 residues. After removal of 5 bases from V and 3 bases from J, the junction contained 7 bases not matched to a gene.

V usage is TRBV7-2 and J usage is TRBJ1-4; 11 bases match TRBD1. The CDR3 is made up of 17 amino acids. Germline V lookup: CDR1 SGHTA, CDR2 FQGNSA. Trimming removed 3 bases from V and 4 bases from J; junction bases left unmatched: 7. DNA for the CDR3: TGTGCCAGCAGCTTCGGACAGGGGGCCCTTAGTAATGAAAAACTGTTTTTT. It is translated as CASSFGQGALSNEKLFF.

CDR3 nucleotide sequence: TGTGCCAGCAGCTTAATGGGACTACCATCTTTCGATGAGCAGTTCTTC. Protein sequence: CASSLMGLPSFDEQFF. This chain connects TRBV7-3 to TRBJ2-1; 7 bases are shared with TRBD2. The length of the CDR3 is 16 residues. Germline loops: CDR1 SGHTA, CDR2 FQGTGA. The J segment lost 8 bases and the V segment lost 1 base, leaving 11 bases of the junction unmatched.

The table lists this clone with a few counts. The chain combines TRBV6-1 with TRBJ2-5; 14 bases align to TRBD2. Germline V CDR1 and CDR2: MNHNS, SASEGT. Trimming cost V 4 bases and J 2 bases; bases outside gene matches: 15. The CDR3 covers 20 residues. In DNA, the CDR3 is TGTGCCAGCAGTGTTTACGGACTAGCGGGGGGCGGAGGAGGGCAAGAGACCCAGTACTTC. Residues: CASSVYGLAGGGGGQETQYF.

The chain links TRBV4-2 to TRBJ2-5; 7 bases line up with TRBD2. Trimming took 5 bases from V and 4 from J; bases not matched to a gene: 13. Germline-derived CDR1 and CDR2 are LGHNA and YNFKEQ. The CDR3 is 16 amino acids. Here the CDR3 DNA reads TGTGCCAGCAGCTCTGGGGGGGAGTGGGTCAGAGAGACCCAGTACTTC. Protein: CASSSGGEWVRETQYF.

This clone was observed a few times. The chain is built from TRBV18 and TRBJ2-7; D may be TRBD1 (6 bases). This CDR3 region has 15 residues. Germline V CDR1 and CDR2: KGHSH, LQKENI. Trimming removed 4 bases from V and 3 bases from J, with 16 bases in between. CDR3 protein: CASSHFRDTNYEQYF. Here the CDR3 DNA reads TGTGCCAGCTCACACTTCCGGGACACCAACTACGAGCAGTACTTC.

In this sample, this clone turned up a few times. The chain employs TRBV28 and TRBJ2-3; D is ambiguous. From germline, CDR1 is MDHEN and CDR2 SYDVKM. The CDR3 is 12 amino acids. V lost 5 bases and J lost 4, with 7 bases in between. The CDR3 DNA reads TGTGCCAGCAGTGGCACCGCAGATACGCAGTATTTT. It is translated as CASSGTADTQYF.